This is a list of T cell receptor beta chains from one sample in a study of CD8 T cells in Susac syndrome. TCRdb re-called the immunoSEQ multiplex PCR reads with MiXCR, one entry per CDR3 protein. The sample lists around 56,000 distinct CDR3 sequences; more than 80% were seen once. The sequenced sample was CD8+ T cells from PBMCs. These receptors were collected from a human donor in good health. The CDR3 runs from the conserved cysteine through the conserved F or W. A D gene is named only where the DNA matches it firmly.

V gene	J gene	D gene	CDR3 protein
TRBV4-1	TRBJ2-3	TRBD2	CASSQDRSSGTSSDTQYF
TRBV2	TRBJ2-2	.	CASSKAGQENTGELFF
TRBV2	TRBJ2-7	.	CASQDTLDGSYEQYF
TRBV5-1	TRBJ1-1	.	CASSVGRKADTEAFF
TRBV28	TRBJ1-3	TRBD1	CASSSTGTGFFLSGNTIYF
TRBV5-4	TRBJ2-7	TRBD1	CASSHGQGNEQYF
TRBV7-9	TRBJ2-5	.	CASAGARKTQYF
TRBV28	TRBJ2-3	.	CASSPRWPEASTDTQYF
TRBV5-4	TRBJ1-2	TRBD1	CASSPGDSLPWGYTF
TRBV24-1	TRBJ2-5	TRBD1	CATSETGTEETQYF
TRBV19	TRBJ1-2	.	CATQSYGYTF
TRBV5-5	TRBJ2-7	.	CASSLGHLYEQYF
TRBV5-4	TRBJ2-7	.	CASSLSGIHEQYF